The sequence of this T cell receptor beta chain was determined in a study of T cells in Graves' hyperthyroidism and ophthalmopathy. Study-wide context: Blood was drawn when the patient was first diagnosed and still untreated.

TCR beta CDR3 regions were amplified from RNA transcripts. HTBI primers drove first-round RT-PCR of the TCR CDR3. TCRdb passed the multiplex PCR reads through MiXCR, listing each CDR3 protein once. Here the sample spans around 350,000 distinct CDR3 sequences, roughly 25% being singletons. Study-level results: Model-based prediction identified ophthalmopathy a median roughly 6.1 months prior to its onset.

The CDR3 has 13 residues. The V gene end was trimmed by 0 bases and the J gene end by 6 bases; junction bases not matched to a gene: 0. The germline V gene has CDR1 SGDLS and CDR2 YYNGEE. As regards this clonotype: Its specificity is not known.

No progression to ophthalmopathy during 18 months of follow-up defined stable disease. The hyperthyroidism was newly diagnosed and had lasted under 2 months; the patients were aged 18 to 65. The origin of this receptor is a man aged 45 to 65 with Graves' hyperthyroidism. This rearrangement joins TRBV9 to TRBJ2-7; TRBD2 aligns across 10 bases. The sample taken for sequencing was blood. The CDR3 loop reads CASSVVAGGEQYF. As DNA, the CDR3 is TGTGCCAGCAGCGTAGTAGCGGGAGGCGAGCAGTACTTC.